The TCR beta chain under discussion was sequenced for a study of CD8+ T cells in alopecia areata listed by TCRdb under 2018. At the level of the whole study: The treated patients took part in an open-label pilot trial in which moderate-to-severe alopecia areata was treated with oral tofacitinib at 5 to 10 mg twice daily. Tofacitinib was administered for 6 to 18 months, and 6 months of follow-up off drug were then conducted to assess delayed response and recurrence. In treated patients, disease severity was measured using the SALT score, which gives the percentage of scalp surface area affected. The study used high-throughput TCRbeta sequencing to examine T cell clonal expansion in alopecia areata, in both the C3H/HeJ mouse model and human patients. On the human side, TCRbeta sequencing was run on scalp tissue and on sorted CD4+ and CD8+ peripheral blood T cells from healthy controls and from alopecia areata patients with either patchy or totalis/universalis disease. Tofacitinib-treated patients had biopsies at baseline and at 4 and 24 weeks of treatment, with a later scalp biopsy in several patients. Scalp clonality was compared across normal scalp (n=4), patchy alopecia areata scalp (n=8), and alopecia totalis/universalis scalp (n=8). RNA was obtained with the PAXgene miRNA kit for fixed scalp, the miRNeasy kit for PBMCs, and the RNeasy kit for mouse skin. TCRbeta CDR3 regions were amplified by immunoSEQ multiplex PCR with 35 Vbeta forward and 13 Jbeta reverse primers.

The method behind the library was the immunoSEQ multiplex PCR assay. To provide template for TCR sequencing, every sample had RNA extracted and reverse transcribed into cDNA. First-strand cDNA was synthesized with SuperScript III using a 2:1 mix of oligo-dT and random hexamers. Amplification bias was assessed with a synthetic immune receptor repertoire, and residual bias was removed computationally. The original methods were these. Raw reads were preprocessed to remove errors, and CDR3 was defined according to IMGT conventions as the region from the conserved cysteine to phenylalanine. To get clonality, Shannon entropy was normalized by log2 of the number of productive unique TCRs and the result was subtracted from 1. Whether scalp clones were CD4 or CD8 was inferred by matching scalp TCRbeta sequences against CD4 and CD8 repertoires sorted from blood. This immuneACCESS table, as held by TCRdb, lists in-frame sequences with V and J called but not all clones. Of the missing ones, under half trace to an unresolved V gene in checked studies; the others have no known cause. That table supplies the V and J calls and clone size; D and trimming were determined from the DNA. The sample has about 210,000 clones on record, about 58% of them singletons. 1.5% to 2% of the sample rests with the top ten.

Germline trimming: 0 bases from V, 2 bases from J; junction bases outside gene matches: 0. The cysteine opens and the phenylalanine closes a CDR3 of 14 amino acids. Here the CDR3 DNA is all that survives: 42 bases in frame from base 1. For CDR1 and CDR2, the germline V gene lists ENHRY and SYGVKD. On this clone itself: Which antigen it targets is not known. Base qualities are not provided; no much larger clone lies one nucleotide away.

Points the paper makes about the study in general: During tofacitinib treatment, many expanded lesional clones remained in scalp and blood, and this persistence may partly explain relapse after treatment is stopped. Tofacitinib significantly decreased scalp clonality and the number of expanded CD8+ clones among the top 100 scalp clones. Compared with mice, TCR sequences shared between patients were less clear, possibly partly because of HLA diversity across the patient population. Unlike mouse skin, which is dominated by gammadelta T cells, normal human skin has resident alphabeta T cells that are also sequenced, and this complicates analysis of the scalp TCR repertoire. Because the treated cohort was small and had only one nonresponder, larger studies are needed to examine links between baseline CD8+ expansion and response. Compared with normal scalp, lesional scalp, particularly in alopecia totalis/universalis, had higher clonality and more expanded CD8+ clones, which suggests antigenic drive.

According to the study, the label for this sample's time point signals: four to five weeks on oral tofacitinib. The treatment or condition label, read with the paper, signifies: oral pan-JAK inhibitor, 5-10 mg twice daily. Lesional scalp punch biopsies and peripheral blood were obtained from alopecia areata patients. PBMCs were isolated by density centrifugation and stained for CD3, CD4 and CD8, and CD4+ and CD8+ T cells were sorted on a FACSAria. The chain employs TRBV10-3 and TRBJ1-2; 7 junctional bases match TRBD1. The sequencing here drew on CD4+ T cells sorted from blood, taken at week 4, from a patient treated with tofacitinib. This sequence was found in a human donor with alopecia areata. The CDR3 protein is CAISESGQNYGYTF. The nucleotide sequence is TGTGCCATCAGTGAGTCGGGACAGAACTATGGCTACACCTTC.